Detailed here is one T cell receptor (beta chain). No antigen is known for it. The data are from a study of T cells in Graves' hyperthyroidism and ophthalmopathy. Overall study: Peripheral blood was obtained at initial diagnosis, preceding any treatment.

Broader study findings: Among thyroid clonotypes expanded above 0.001, most also appeared in blood.

Orbital computed tomography, thyroid ultrasound, serum thyroxine and TRAb, and clinical symptoms together informed the diagnoses. The source of the PBMCs was over 8.5 ml of fresh peripheral blood. Authors of the study amplified TCR beta CDR3 regions from RNA transcripts. The primer set for the first-round RT-PCR of the TCR CDR3 was HTBI. TCRdb recomputed calls from the multiplex PCR reads with MiXCR, one row per CDR3 protein. The sample has around 530,000 distinct CDR3 sequences, about 15% seen once. The clonotype comes from a woman aged 18-29 years with Graves' ophthalmopathy. Sequencing was carried out using blood.

CDR3 bases: TGTGCCATCAGTGGGACTAGCGGGGGGGACACCGGGGAGCTGTTTTTT. Translated: CAISGTSGGDTGELFF. The genes are TRBV10-3 and TRBJ2-2; 15 nucleotides match TRBD2. The CDR3 has 16 amino acids. The germline CDR1 and CDR2 sequences are ENHRY and SYGVKD. Trimming at V came to 4 bases and at J to 3 bases, leaving 0 bases not matched to a gene.